This T cell receptor beta chain was captured by sequencing in a study of breast tumors, draining lymph nodes, adjacent tissues. The lymph nodes were axillary draining lymph nodes from breast cancer patients. Study-level findings and limits: The data were judged consistent with most tumor T cells coming from lymph node and expanding in tumor.

This clonotype was seen repeatedly, ten times or more. Its target is not known. MiXCR was run by TCRdb on the multiplex PCR reads, yielding one entry per CDR3 protein. The sample consists of over 150,000 distinct CDR3 sequences, approximately 33% of them appearing once. Germline-derived CDR1 and CDR2 are SEHNR and FQNEAQ (reference sequence). This CDR3 has 13 amino acids. V was clipped by 3 bases and J by 4 bases, with 8 bases between them. This receptor was obtained from a female donor with breast cancer. Some clones in this sample may be carry-over from other donors' samples. V is TRBV7-9 and J is TRBJ2-3, with a tentative D call TRBD1 (5 bases). Sequenced input: axillary lymph node tissue. The CDR3 nucleotides are TGTGCCAGCAGCTTCAGGGAAGCAGATACGCAGTATTTT. As protein: CASSFREADTQYF.